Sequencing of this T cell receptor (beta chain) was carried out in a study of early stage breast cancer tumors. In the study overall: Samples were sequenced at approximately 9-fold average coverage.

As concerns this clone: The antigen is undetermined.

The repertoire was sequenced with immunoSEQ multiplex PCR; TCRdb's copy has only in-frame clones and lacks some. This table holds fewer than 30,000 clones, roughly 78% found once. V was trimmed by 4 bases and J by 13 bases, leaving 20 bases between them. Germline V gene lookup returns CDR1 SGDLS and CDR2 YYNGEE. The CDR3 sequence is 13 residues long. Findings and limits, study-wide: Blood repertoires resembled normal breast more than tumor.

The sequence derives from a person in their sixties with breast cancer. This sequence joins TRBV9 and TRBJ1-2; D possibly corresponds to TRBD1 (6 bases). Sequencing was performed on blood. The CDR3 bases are TGTGCCAGCAGCTCCCAGGGCGCAACAGGGTGCACCTTC. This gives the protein CASSSQGATGCTF.